This T cell receptor beta chain was sequenced during a study of blood T cells in healthy people across ages. Trimming removed 1 base from V and 3 bases from J; junction bases left unmatched: 6. From germline, CDR1 is SGHRS and CDR2 YFSETQ. The CDR3 is 16 amino acids. Primers used in a second PCR of about 6 to 11 cycles were a sample-barcoded 5' primer and a J-beta primer mix. TCRdb reanalysed the 5' RACE reads using MiXCR and keeps one entry per CDR3 protein. This table holds 790,000 or so distinct CDR3 sequences, about 46% found once. Collection of roughly 9.8 milliliters of peripheral blood was performed for each donor. General study results and limits: Fewer expanded clones and more diversity marked long-lived versus aged donors. Naive T cell percentage and TCR beta diversity correlated strongly. Diversity estimates drawn from one million T cells were deemed underestimates.

To note about this clonotype: Its antigen is undetermined.

J is TRBJ2-5 and V is TRBV5-1, with TRBD2 matching over 10 bases. Specimen: blood. The TCR originated in a man older than 75 in good health. CDR3 nucleotide sequence: TGCGCCAGCAGCTTGTCGGTAGCGGGAGGAAAAGAGACCCAGTACTTC. This translates into CASSLSVAGGKETQYF.